The sequence of this T cell receptor (beta chain) was determined in a study of CD8+ T cells in alopecia areata. Study outcomes and limitations: Against the mouse data, patients shared TCRs less clearly, possibly for HLA reasons.

The treatment here: oral pan-JAK inhibitor, 5-10 mg twice daily. With V trimmed by 5 bases and J by 3 bases, 4 bases remained unmatched. Germline CDR1 is MNHNY and CDR2 is SVGAGI (reference sequence). The CDR3 length is 14 residues. On this clone: The antigen is not known.

cDNA reverse transcribed from extracted RNA served as the sequencing template. Assay used: immunoSEQ multiplex PCR; TCRdb lists only in-frame clones, some missing. The sample has about 94,000 clones, about 71% seen once. The chain joins TRBV6-6 to TRBJ1-2; 9 positions match TRBD1. The specimen was CD8+ T cells sorted from blood, collected at approximately week 42, from a patient treated with tofacitinib. This receptor was taken from a human donor with alopecia areata. The CDR3 loop is CASSPDRGDYGYTF. CDR3 DNA: TGTGCCAGCAGTCCGGACAGGGGTGACTATGGCTACACCTTC.